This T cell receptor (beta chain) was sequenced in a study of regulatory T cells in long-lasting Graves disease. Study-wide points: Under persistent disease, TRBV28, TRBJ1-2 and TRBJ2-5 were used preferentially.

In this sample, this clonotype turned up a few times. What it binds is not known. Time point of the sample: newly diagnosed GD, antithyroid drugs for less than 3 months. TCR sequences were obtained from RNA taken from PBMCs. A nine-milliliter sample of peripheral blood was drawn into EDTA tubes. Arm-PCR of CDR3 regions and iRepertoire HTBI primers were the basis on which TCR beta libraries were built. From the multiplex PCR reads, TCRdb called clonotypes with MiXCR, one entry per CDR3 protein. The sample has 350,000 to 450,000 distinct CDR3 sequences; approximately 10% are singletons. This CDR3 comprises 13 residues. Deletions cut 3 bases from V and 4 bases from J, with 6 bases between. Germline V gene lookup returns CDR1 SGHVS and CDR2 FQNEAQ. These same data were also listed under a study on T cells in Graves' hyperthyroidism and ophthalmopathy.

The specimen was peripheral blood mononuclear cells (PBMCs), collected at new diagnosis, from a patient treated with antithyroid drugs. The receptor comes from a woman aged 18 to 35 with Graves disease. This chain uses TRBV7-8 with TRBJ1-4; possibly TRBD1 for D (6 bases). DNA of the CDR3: TGTGCCAGCAGCTTGGACAGTAATGAAAAACTGTTTTTT. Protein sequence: CASSLDSNEKLFF.